The clone carrying this T cell receptor (beta chain) was recorded a few times. The antigen remains undetermined. This specimen comes from a study of beta chain features in type 1 diabetes. Study-wide findings and caveats: PCR might favor shorter templates, but any such skew would affect patients and controls equally.

The V end lost 3 bases, the J end lost 1 base, and 9 bases lay between the germline ends. CDR1 is ENHRY, CDR2 SYGVKD, per germline. The CDR3 covers 14 residues. Naive, central memory, regulatory and stem cell-like memory cells within the CD4+ compartment were sorted using CD45RO/CCR7/CD25/CD127/CD95/CD27. Purity exceeded 95% in all sorted populations. What was sequenced were expressed TCRB transcripts, since all of the isolated RNA had been reverse transcribed. Using immunoSEQ multiplex PCR, the repertoire was profiled, and TCRdb retains in-frame clones only, with some absent. The data show about 900,000 clones, 15% to 20% seen once.

The sequencing sample was made of naive CD4+ T cells from blood. The sequence came from a woman aged 18 to 35 in good health. The genes are TRBV10-3 and TRBJ2-5; unclear D gene. CDR3 DNA: TGTGCCATCAGTGACTCAAGGGCCCAAGAGACCCAGTACTTC. Amino acids: CAISDSRAQETQYF.